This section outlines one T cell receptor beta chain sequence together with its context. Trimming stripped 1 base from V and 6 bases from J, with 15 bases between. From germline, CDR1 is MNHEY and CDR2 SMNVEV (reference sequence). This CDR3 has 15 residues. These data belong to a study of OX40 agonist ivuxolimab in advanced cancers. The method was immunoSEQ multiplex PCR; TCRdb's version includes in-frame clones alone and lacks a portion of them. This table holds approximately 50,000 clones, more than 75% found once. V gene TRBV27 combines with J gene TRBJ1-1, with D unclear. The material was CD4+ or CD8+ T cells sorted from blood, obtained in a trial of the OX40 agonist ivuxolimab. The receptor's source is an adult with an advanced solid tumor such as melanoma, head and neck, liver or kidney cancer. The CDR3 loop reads CASSLYADLLAEAFF. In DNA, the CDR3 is TGTGCCAGCAGTTTATATGCGGACCTGCTGGCTGAAGCTTTCTTT.